Here is one TCR beta chain with its context. The antigen remains unidentified. These data are taken from a study of cytomegalovirus exposure and HLA in healthy donors. The study, taken as a whole, reports: Later on, an analysis found that several of the most significant clusters appeared to be linked to common viral pathogens, which included parvovirus B19.

Primers included in the PCR were 60 Vbeta and 13 Jbeta primers. Method: immunoSEQ multiplex PCR; TCRdb's copy keeps in-frame clones and lacks some. The sample comprises about 110,000 clones, roughly 71% of which are singletons, and 2.5% to 3% rests with the top ten. The CDR3 spans 14 residues. The V and J ends lost 5 bases and 0 bases respectively, with 10 bases between them. CDR1 SGHTA and CDR2 FQGNSA come from the germline V gene. The TCR sequence derives from a male donor in good health and CMV-seropositive. Sequenced: PBMCs. V usage is TRBV7-2 and J usage is TRBJ1-2; the D is unclear. CDR3 nucleotide sequence: TGTGCCAGCAGCCTCCCGACACCTAACTATGGCTACACCTTC. Its translation is CASSLPTPNYGYTF.